These 19 T cell receptor beta chains were sequenced from one sample in a study of blood T cell repertoires in COVID-19. TCRdb's table, derived via immunoSEQ multiplex PCR, lists solely in-frame clones and lacks some. The repertoire holds some 320,000 clones, with roughly 90% as singletons. The sequenced sample consisted of peripheral blood. The receptors originated from a woman aged 25 to 45 with COVID-19, enrolled during active disease.

The chain has TRBV29-1 and TRBJ1-1; 10 nucleotides align to TRBD1. This CDR3 spans 17 amino acids. V gave up 4 bases and J gave up 1 base; unmatched junction bases: 12. Germline CDR1 SQVTM, CDR2 ANQGSEA. In nucleotides, the CDR3 is TGCAGCGTTGGACCGGGACAGGGGTTACCTCCGAACACTGAAGCTTTCTTT. Its translation is CSVGPGQGLPPNTEAFF.

The V call is TRBV4-1, the J call TRBJ1-5, with D perhaps matching TRBD1 (5 bases). This CDR3 has 17 amino acids. The germline V gene has CDR1 MGHRA and CDR2 YSYEKL. V was pared by 0 bases and J by 7 bases, with 19 bases between. The CDR3: CASSQDGARGGLQPQHF. The CDR3 coding sequence is TGCGCCAGCAGCCAAGATGGGGCCCGGGGAGGATTACAGCCCCAGCATTTT.

The genes are TRBV6-6 and TRBJ2-4; 7 bases agree with TRBD1. Germline CDR1 is MNHNY and CDR2 is SVGAGI (reference sequence). Losses at the gene ends were 5 bases for V and 2 bases for J; bases not matched to a gene: 9. This CDR3 region has 16 residues. CDR3: CASSTRTGVSKNIQYF. In DNA form, the CDR3 reads TGTGCCAGCAGTACCCGGACAGGCGTTTCCAAAAACATTCAGTACTTC.

The chain combines TRBV5-1 with TRBJ1-1, with 12 nucleotides matching TRBD1. Germline trimming cut 6 bases from V and 4 bases from J; bases unmatched to any gene: 4. Germline lookup yields CDR1 SGHRS and CDR2 YFSETQ. The CDR3 is 14 residues long. The DNA for the CDR3 is TGCGCCAGCACCGGGACAGGGGGCTTCACTGAAGCTTTCTTT. This gives the protein CASTGTGGFTEAFF.

The rearrangement links TRBV3-1 (or the pseudogene TRBV3-2) to TRBJ2-5; TRBD2 agrees at 15 bases. Germline loops: CDR1 LGHDT, CDR2 YNNKEL (reference sequence). V trimming: 1 base; J trimming: 5 bases; junction bases outside the gene matches: 8. There are 18 residues in the CDR3. The chain's CDR3 is CASSQARTSGGGWETQYF. CDR3 nucleotides: TGTGCCAGCAGCCAAGCTAGGACTAGCGGGGGGGGTTGGGAGACCCAGTACTTC.

The chain carries TRBV10-2 and TRBJ2-7, with D perhaps matching TRBD2 (6 bases). With 6 bases removed from V and 3 bases from J, the gap between germline ends came to 12 bases. Germline V CDR1 and CDR2: WSHSY, SAAADI. The length of the CDR3 is 13 residues. The CDR3 DNA reads TGCGCCAGCAGGGACGGGGGTGTCTACGAGCAGTACTTC. Translated: CASRDGGVYEQYF.

This clone was recorded once. The chain joins TRBV9 to TRBJ2-7; D not certain. Between the trimmed V and J ends, which lost 2 bases and 0 bases, there was a span of 6 bases. In germline, CDR1 is SGDLS, CDR2 YYNGEE. This CDR3 spans 13 amino acids. CDR3 nucleotide sequence: TGTGCCAGCAGCGTCATTCCCTCCTACGAGCAGTACTTC. Translated: CASSVIPSYEQYF.

This chain joins TRBV7-9 and TRBJ1-1; D may be TRBD1 (6 bases). Between the trimmed V and J ends, which lost 5 bases and 0 bases, there was a span of 10 bases. CDR1 SEHNR and CDR2 FQNEAQ come from the germline V gene (reference sequence). This CDR3 has 14 amino acids. As DNA, the CDR3 is TGTGCCAGCAGCCGACAGGCAATGAACACTGAAGCTTTCTTT. Amino acid sequence: CASSRQAMNTEAFF.

This chain uses TRBV14 with TRBJ1-2, with TRBD1 matching 12 bases. CDR1 is SGHDN and CDR2 is FVKESK in the germline V gene. The junction had 6 bases not matched to a gene; V was cut back by 5 bases and J by 2 bases. CDR3 size: 16 residues. The DNA of the CDR3 is TGTGCCAGCAGCGCTCTTGGGACAGGGGGCAACTATGGCTACACCTTC. Encoded protein: CASSALGTGGNYGYTF.

The chain couples TRBV5-1 to TRBJ2-2, with a tentative D call TRBD2 (6 bases). Germline V lookup: CDR1 SGHRS, CDR2 YFSETQ. V dropped 0 bases and J dropped 3 bases, with 18 bases sitting between them. The CDR3 sequence is 18 residues long. In DNA form, the CDR3 reads TGCGCCAGCAGCTTGGCCGTCGGGGGAAACTTGGACACCGGGGAGCTGTTTTTT. Encoded protein: CASSLAVGGNLDTGELFF. Using reference TRBV5-1 and TRBJ2-2 for the parts outside the CDR3, the full variable domain is KAGVTQTPRYLIKTRGQQVTLSCSPISGHRSVSWYQQTPGQGLQFLFEYFSETQRNKGNFPGRFSGRQFSNSRSEMNVSTLELGDSALYLCASSLAVGGNLDTGELFFGEGSRLTVL.

This chain connects TRBV19 to TRBJ2-1, with 9 bases that match TRBD1. The CDR3 extends over 16 amino acids. After removal of 3 bases from V and 7 bases from J, the junction contained 10 bases not matched to a gene. Germline loops: CDR1 LNHDA, CDR2 SQIVND (reference sequence). Written as DNA, the CDR3 is TGTGCCAGTAGTATCCCGGGACAGGGATTAGGGAATGAGCAGTTCTTC. Protein sequence: CASSIPGQGLGNEQFF.

The J gene is TRBJ1-4, the V gene TRBV5-4, with D maybe TRBD1 (5 bases). V was pared by 0 bases and J by 8 bases, with 14 bases between. Germline CDR1 reads SGHNT; CDR2 reads YYREEE (reference sequence). There are 15 residues in the CDR3. CDR3 region: CASSLGGGGIEKLFF. The CDR3 coding sequence is TGTGCCAGCAGCTTGGGGGGCGGAGGGATCGAAAAACTGTTTTTT.

V is TRBV5-5 and J is TRBJ1-1; no clear D. The CDR3 length is 14 residues. Per germline, CDR1 SGHKS and CDR2 YYEKEE (reference sequence). V lost 0 bases, J lost 0 bases, and 6 bases lay in between. CDR3 DNA sequence: TGTGCCAGCAGCTTGGCCCGCGTGAACACTGAAGCTTTCTTT. Protein product: CASSLARVNTEAFF.

This clone occurred once. The genes are TRBV7-9 and TRBJ1-1; D remains unclear. The CDR3 totals 13 residues. Trimming removed 1 base from V and 7 bases from J, with 10 bases in between. Per germline, CDR1 SEHNR and CDR2 FQNEAQ (reference sequence). In nucleotides, the CDR3 is TGTGCCAGCAGCTTAGAGTATTTCAGTGAAGCTTTCTTT. Translated: CASSLEYFSEAFF.

This clone was counted once. J is TRBJ1-2 and V is TRBV9; 7 bases fit TRBD1. Germline V lookup: CDR1 SGDLS, CDR2 YYNGEE. V shed 0 bases and J 13 bases; nucleotides not matched to a gene: 12. This CDR3 region has 14 residues. CDR3 amino acids: CASSVGGTRRGLTF. In nucleotides, the CDR3 is TGTGCCAGCAGCGTAGGTGGGACCAGGAGGGGGCTCACCTTC.

The gene calls are TRBV30 and TRBJ2-5; TRBD1 might be the D (6 bases). The germline gives CDR1 GTSNPN, CDR2 SVGIG (reference sequence). The CDR3 sequence is 14 residues long. Trimming removed 4 bases from V and 7 bases from J, with 19 bases in between. CDR3 in amino acids: CAWTYGQGRGTQYF. The CDR3 DNA reads as TGTGCCTGGACCTATGGTCAGGGCAGGGGGACCCAGTACTTC.

The V and J genes are TRBV10-2 and TRBJ2-1; 7 nucleotides match TRBD2. Germline V CDR1 and CDR2: WSHSY, SAAADI. J lost 5 bases, V lost 6 bases, and 19 bases had no gene match. The CDR3 totals 18 residues. This chain's CDR3 is CASSSAAGPIIRNNEQFF. In DNA form, the CDR3 reads TGCGCCAGCAGCTCTGCAGCGGGGCCCATAATCAGAAACAATGAGCAGTTCTTC.

This clone came up once. V usage is TRBV19 and J usage is TRBJ1-5; the match to TRBD1 covers 9 bases. Germline assignment: CDR1 LNHDA and CDR2 SQIVND (reference sequence). This CDR3 is 14 amino acids long. Unmatched junction bases numbered 4, after V lost 3 bases and J lost 7 bases. This CDR3 is CASSMGTGLQPQHF. CDR3 nucleotides: TGTGCCAGTAGTATGGGGACAGGGCTACAGCCCCAGCATTTT.

CDR3 loop: CASSLQGTNTEAFF. CDR3 coding DNA: TGCGCCAGCAGCTTACAGGGTACGAACACTGAAGCTTTCTTT. The chain joins TRBV5-1 to TRBJ1-1; tentative D call: TRBD1 (6 bases). Germline values: CDR1 SGHRS, CDR2 YFSETQ. V gave up 2 bases and J gave up 1 base, with 9 bases separating them. The CDR3 loop spans 14 amino acids.